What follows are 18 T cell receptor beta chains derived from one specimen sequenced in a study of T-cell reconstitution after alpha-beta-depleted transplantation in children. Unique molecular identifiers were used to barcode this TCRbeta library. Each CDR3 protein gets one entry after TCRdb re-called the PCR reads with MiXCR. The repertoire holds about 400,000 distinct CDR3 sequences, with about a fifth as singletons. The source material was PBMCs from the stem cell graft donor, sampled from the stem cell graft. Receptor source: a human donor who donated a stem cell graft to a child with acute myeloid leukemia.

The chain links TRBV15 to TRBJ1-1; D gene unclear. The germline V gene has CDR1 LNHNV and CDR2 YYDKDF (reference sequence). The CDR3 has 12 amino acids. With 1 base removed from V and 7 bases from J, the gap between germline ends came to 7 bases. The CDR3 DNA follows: TGTGCCACCAGCAGAGTACAGAATGAAGCTTTCTTT. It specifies CATSRVQNEAFF.

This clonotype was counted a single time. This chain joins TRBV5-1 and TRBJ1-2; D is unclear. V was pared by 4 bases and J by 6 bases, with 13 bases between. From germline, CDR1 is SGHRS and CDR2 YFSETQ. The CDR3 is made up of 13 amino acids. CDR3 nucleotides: TGCGCCAGCAGCCCCGAGTCCACACATGGCTACACCTTC. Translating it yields CASSPESTHGYTF.

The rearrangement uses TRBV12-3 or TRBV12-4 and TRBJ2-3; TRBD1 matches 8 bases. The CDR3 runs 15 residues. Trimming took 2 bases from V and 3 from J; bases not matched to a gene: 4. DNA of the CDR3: TGTGCCAGCAGTTTACAGGGGGCGCGTACAGATACGCAGTATTTT. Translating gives CASSLQGARTDTQYF.

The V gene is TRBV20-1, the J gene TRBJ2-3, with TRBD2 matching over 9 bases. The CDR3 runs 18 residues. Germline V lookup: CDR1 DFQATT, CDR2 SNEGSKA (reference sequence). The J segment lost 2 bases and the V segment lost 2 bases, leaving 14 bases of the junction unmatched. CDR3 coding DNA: TGCAGTGCTAGACCCCTGCGGTTAGCGGGGGACTACACAGATACGCAGTATTTT. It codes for CSARPLRLAGDYTDTQYF.

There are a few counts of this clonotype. Here the CDR3 reads CASSSNRGRRTDTQYF. The CDR3, as DNA: TGTGCCAGCAGCTCAAACAGGGGGCGCCGAACAGATACGCAGTATTTT. The chain employs TRBV7-3 and TRBJ2-3, with 9 bases lining up with TRBD1. Germline CDR1 is SGHTA and CDR2 is FQGTGA. V lost 4 bases, J lost 3 bases, and 8 bases stayed unmatched. The CDR3 length is 16 residues.

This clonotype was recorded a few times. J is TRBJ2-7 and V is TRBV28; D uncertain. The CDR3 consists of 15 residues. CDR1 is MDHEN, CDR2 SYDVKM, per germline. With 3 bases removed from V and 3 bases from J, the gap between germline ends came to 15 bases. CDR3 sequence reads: CASSLNGELNYEQYF. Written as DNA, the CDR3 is TGTGCCAGCAGTTTGAATGGAGAACTTAACTACGAGCAGTACTTC.

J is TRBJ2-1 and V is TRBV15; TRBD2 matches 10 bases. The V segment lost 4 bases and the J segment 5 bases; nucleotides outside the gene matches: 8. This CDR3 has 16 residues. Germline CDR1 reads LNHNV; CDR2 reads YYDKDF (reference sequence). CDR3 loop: CATSTGLAGADNEQFF. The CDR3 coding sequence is TGTGCCACCAGCACGGGTCTAGCGGGAGCGGACAATGAGCAGTTCTTC. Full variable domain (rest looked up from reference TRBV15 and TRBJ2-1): DAMVIQNPRYQVTQFGKPVTLSCSQTLNHNVMYWYQQKSSQAPKLLFHYYDKDFNNEADTPDNFQSRRPNTSFCFLDIRSPGLGDTAMYLCATSTGLAGADNEQFFGPGTRLTVL.

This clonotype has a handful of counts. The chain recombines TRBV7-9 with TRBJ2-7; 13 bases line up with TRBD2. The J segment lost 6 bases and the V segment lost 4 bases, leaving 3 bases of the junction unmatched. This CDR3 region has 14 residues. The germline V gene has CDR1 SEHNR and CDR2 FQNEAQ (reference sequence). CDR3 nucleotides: TGTGCCAGCAGCTCGACTAGCGGGAGGTTCGAGCAGTACTTC. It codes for CASSSTSGRFEQYF. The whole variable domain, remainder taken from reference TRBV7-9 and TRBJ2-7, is DTGVSQNPRHKITKRGQNVTFRCDPISEHNRLYWYRQTLGQGPEFLTYFQNEAQLEKSRLLSDRFSAERPKGSFSTLEIQRTEQGDSAMYLCASSSTSGRFEQYFGPGTRLTVT.

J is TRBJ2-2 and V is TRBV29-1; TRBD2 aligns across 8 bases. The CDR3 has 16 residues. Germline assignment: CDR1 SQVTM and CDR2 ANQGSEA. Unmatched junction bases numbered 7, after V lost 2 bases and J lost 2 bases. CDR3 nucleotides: TGCAGCGTTGAATCCAGGACTAGCAAAAACACCGGGGAGCTGTTTTTT. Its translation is CSVESRTSKNTGELFF.

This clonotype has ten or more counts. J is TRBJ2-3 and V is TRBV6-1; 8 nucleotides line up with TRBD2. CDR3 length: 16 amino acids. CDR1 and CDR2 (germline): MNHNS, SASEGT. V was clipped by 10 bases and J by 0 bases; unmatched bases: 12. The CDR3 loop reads CATTRAGGSSTDTQYF. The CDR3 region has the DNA TGTGCCACCACGCGTGCGGGAGGCAGTAGCACAGATACGCAGTATTTT.

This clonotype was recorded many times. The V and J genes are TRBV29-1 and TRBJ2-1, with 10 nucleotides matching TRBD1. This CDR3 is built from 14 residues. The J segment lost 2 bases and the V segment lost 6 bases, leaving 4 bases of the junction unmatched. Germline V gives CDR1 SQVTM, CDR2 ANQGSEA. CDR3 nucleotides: TGCAGCGTGGGAGGACAGGGGGCCTACAATGAGCAGTTCTTC. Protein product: CSVGGQGAYNEQFF.

The CDR3 reads CSASVGDTEAFF. Here the CDR3 DNA reads TGCAGTGCGTCGGTGGGGGACACTGAAGCTTTCTTT. This chain uses TRBV20-1 with TRBJ1-1, with D possibly matching TRBD1 (5 bases). The germline CDR1 and CDR2 sequences are DFQATT and SNEGSKA (reference sequence). Trimming pared 6 bases from V and 3 bases from J, leaving 11 bases between. The CDR3 runs 12 residues.

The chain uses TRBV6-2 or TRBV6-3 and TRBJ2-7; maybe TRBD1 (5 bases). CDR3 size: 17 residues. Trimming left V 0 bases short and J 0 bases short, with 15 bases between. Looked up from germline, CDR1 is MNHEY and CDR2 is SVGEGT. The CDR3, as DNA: TGTGCCAGCAGTTACTCAATCCAGGGATTCGGCTCCTACGAGCAGTACTTC. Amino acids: CASSYSIQGFGSYEQYF.

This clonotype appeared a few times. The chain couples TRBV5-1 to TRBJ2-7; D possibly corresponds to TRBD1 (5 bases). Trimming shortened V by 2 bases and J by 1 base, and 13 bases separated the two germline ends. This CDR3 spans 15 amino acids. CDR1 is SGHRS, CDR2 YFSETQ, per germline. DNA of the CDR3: TGCGCCAGCAGCTTCCTAGTAGGGGCTTCCTACGAGCAGTACTTC. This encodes CASSFLVGASYEQYF.

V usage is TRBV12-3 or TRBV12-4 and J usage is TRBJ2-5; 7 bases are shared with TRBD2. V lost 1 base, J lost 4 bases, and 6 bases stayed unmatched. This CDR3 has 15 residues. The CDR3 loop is CASSLGGTGGETQYF. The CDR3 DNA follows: TGTGCCAGCAGTTTAGGCGGGACGGGGGGAGAGACCCAGTACTTC.

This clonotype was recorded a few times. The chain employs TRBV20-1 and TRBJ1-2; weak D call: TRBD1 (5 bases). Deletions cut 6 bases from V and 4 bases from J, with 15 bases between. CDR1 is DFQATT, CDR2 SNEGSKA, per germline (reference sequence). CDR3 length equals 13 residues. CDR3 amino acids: CSAPGTSGYGYTF. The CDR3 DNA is TGCAGTGCCCCCGGGACCTCGGGCTATGGCTACACCTTC.

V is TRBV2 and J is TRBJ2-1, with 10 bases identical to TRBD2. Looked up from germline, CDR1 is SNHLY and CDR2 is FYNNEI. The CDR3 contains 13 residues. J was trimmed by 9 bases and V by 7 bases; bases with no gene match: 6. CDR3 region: CASTLAGVGEQFF. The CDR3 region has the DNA TGTGCCAGCACCCTAGCGGGAGTCGGTGAGCAGTTCTTC. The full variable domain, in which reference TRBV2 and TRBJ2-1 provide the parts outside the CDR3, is EPEVTQTPSHQVTQMGQEVILRCVPISNHLYFYWYRQILGQKVEFLVSFYNNEISEKSEIFDDQFSVERPDGSNFTLKIRSTKLEDSAMYFCASTLAGVGEQFFGPGTRLTVL.

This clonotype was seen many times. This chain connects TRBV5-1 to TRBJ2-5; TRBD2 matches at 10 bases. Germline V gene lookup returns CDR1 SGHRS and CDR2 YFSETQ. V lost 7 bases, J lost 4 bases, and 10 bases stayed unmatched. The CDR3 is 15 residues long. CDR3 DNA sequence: TGCGCCAGCGGACCCGGGACTAGCGTTTCAGAGACCCAGTACTTC. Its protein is CASGPGTSVSETQYF.